The rows below give T cell receptor beta chains drawn from one sample of a study of radiation and T cells in renal cell carcinoma. Produced via immunoSEQ multiplex PCR; TCRdb's table is partial and in-frame only. The table includes 120,000 to 150,000 clones, 83% detected once. Sequencing was performed on blood, taken from a patient whose treatment included radiotherapy and nephrectomy. The receptors were gathered from a woman aged 50 to 65 with renal cell carcinoma. Each CDR3 is given with its conserved first and last residue. Fields, in order: V gene, D gene, clone size, J gene, CDR3 DNA, CDR3 protein. A D gene is named only where the DNA matches it firmly. Clone size is stated in some rows and not others, as once, few, many or a class when expanded.

V: TRBV27; D: .; size: .; J: TRBJ2-7; DNA: TGTGCCAGCAGTTTATTTGGCCAGGGCGAGCAGTACTTC; CDR3: CASSLFGQGEQYF
V: TRBV2; D: .; size: .; J: TRBJ2-7; DNA: TGTGCCAGCTCGGGGGCGGGGTCCTACGAGCAGTACTTC; CDR3: CASSGAGSYEQYF
V: TRBV5-1; D: TRBD1; size: .; J: TRBJ1-1; DNA: TGCGCCAGCAGCTTCGACAGGGGCAACACTGAAGCTTTCTTT; CDR3: CASSFDRGNTEAFF
V: TRBV19; D: TRBD1; size: .; J: TRBJ1-4; DNA: TGTGCCACGATAAGGCAGGGGGATGAAAAACTGTTTTTT; CDR3: CATIRQGDEKLFF
V: TRBV30; D: .; size: .; J: TRBJ2-5; DNA: TGTGCCTGGAGGGTTCAGGGGCAAGAGACCCAGTACTTC; CDR3: CAWRVQGQETQYF
V: TRBV29-1; D: .; size: .; J: TRBJ1-1; DNA: TGCAGCGTTGAAGAAGGGATACTGACGAACACTGAAGCTTTCTTT; CDR3: CSVEEGILTNTEAFF
V: TRBV7-2; D: .; size: .; J: TRBJ1-5; DNA: TGTGCCAGCAGCCTCGGGGGCGGGGGCGCGGGGCAGCCCCAGCATTTT; CDR3: CASSLGGGGAGQPQHF
V: TRBV9; D: .; size: .; J: TRBJ1-6; DNA: TGTGCCAGCAGCTCCCCCCCTACAGGGAATAATTCACCCCTCCACTTT; CDR3: CASSSPPTGNNSPLHF
V: TRBV18; D: .; size: once; J: TRBJ1-6; DNA: TGTGCCAGCTCATGGGGTCAACGCGGCAATAATTCACCCCTCCACTTT; CDR3: CASSWGQRGNNSPLHF
V: TRBV5-1; D: TRBD2; size: .; J: TRBJ2-5; DNA: TGCGCCAGCAGCGCCCGTGGGGTAGCGGGAATAACGTACCAAGAGACCCAGTACTTC; CDR3: CASSARGVAGITYQETQYF
V: TRBV27; D: TRBD1; size: .; J: TRBJ1-3; DNA: TGTGCCAGCATTGGGGAGGACGGACAGGGGGCGAGGACCATATATTTT; CDR3: CASIGEDGQGARTIYF
V: TRBV30; D: .; size: .; J: TRBJ1-2; DNA: TGTGCCTGGAGTCTACCTACTTCTAACTATGGCTACACCTTC; CDR3: CAWSLPTSNYGYTF
V: TRBV6-5; D: .; size: .; J: TRBJ1-1; DNA: TGTGCCAGCAGTAGTCCCCATTCGGGCACTGAAGCTTTCTTT; CDR3: CASSSPHSGTEAFF
V: TRBV5-3; D: TRBD1; size: .; J: TRBJ2-1; DNA: TGTGCCAGAAGCCGCCGGACAGGGGGCGCGATCAATGAGCAGTTCTTC; CDR3: CARSRRTGGAINEQFF
V: TRBV18; D: .; size: .; J: TRBJ1-1; DNA: TGTGCCAGCTCACCGATGGGCGAAGCTTTCTTT; CDR3: CASSPMGEAFF